Below, 13 T cell receptor beta chains from the same sample are listed, as sequenced in a study of beta chain features in type 1 diabetes (dated by TCRdb to the late 2010s). Library method: the immunoSEQ multiplex PCR assay. The entire amount of isolated RNA was reverse transcribed using the High Capacity cDNA Reverse Transcription Kit, so the sequenced TCRB transcripts were expressed ones. Sourced from immuneACCESS, this table was stored by TCRdb with only in-frame sequences that have V and J called. A share of the clones is absent; for the studies checked, an unresolved V gene accounts for under half, and the remainder has no known explanation. Here the sample has hundreds of thousands of clones; around 15% occur a single time. The leading ten clones occupy approximately 0.087% of the sample. Sequenced: naive CD4+ T cells from blood. The cell subset or site label on this specimen signifies: true naive CD4+ T cells. The origin of the receptors is a man younger than 35 in good health.

The chain recombines TRBV28 with TRBJ1-1, with TRBD1 matching 7 bases. Trimming removed 11 bases from V and 1 base from J; junction bases left unmatched: 7. Per the germline V gene, CDR1 is MDHEN and CDR2 is SYDVKM. The CDR3 consists of 13 residues. CDR3 loop: CAAIGQANTEAFF. As DNA, the CDR3 is TGTGCCGCCATCGGACAGGCGAACACTGAAGCTTTCTTT.

The chain recombines TRBV9 with TRBJ2-7, with 14 bases identical to TRBD2. J lost 12 bases, V lost 7 bases, and 9 bases had no gene match. The germline CDR1 and CDR2 sequences are SGDLS and YYNGEE. The CDR3 contains 13 residues. Written as DNA, the CDR3 is TGTGCCAGCTTCGGGACTAGCGGGGGCGAGGGGTACTTC. The encoded protein is CASFGTSGGEGYF.

V usage is TRBV20-1 and J usage is TRBJ2-1, with D unclear. The CDR3 runs 9 residues. Germline V lookup: CDR1 DFQATT, CDR2 SNEGSKA (reference sequence). CDR3: CRVGREQFF. CDR3 nucleotide sequence: TGCAGGGTTGGGCGTGAGCAGTTCTTC.

V is TRBV28 and J is TRBJ2-2; 8 nucleotides match TRBD1. CDR3 length: 16 amino acids. Germline V gene sequence: CDR1 MDHEN, CDR2 SYDVKM. Trimming took 0 bases from V and 4 from J; bases not matched to a gene: 4. The CDR3 bases are TGTGCCAGCAGTTTATGGCCCCAGGGGGCCACCGGGGAGCTGTTTTTT. It specifies CASSLWPQGATGELFF.

This clone came up a few times. The chain combines TRBV7-2 with TRBJ1-1; tentatively, D is TRBD1 (6 bases). Trimming pared 1 base from V and 8 bases from J, leaving 17 bases between. CDR3 length equals 15 residues. Germline V gene sequence: CDR1 SGHTA, CDR2 FQGNSA. The CDR3 loop is CASSLVTGTPTEAFF. CDR3 DNA sequence: TGTGCCAGCAGCTTAGTTACCGGGACACCCACAGAAGCTTTCTTT. Variable domain in full (rest from reference TRBV7-2 and TRBJ1-1): GAGVSQSPSNKVTEKGKDVELRCDPISGHTALYWYRQSLGQGLEFLIYFQGNSAPDKSGLPSDRFSAERTGGSVSTLTIQRTQQEDSAVYLCASSLVTGTPTEAFFGQGTRLTVV.

This clone was detected only a few times. This rearrangement joins TRBV9 to TRBJ1-1, with unresolved D. Germline-derived CDR1 and CDR2 are SGDLS and YYNGEE. This CDR3 region has 13 residues. V was clipped by 0 bases and J by 3 bases, with 6 bases between them. The CDR3 region has the DNA TGTGCCAGCAGCGTAGATACAGACACTGAAGCTTTCTTT. Residues: CASSVDTDTEAFF.

The V and J genes are TRBV5-1 and TRBJ1-5, with TRBD1 identical over 7 bases. J was trimmed by 4 bases and V by 0 bases; bases with no gene match: 4. The germline gives CDR1 SGHRS, CDR2 YFSETQ. This CDR3 is built from 15 residues. The CDR3: CASSLGQGVNQPQHF. DNA for the CDR3: TGCGCCAGCAGCTTGGGACAGGGAGTGAATCAGCCCCAGCATTTT.

The CDR3 region has the DNA TGCGCCAGCAGCCCAGGTAGCTCCTACAATGAGCAGTTCTTC. As protein: CASSPGSSYNEQFF. The chain joins TRBV5-1 to TRBJ2-1; unclear D gene. V lost 4 bases to trimming and J lost 0 bases, with 8 bases between them. The CDR3 loop spans 14 amino acids. The V gene's germline CDR1 is SGHRS and CDR2 YFSETQ.

This clone was counted a few times. The genes are TRBV9 and TRBJ2-7, with a tentative D call TRBD2 (5 bases). The CDR3 consists of 13 residues. Germline lookup yields CDR1 SGDLS and CDR2 YYNGEE. Trimming stripped 0 bases from V and 7 bases from J, with 11 bases between. This CDR3 reads CASSVGIQREQYF. Written as DNA, the CDR3 is TGTGCCAGCAGCGTAGGGATTCAGCGGGAGCAGTACTTC. Complete variable domain (other parts from reference TRBV9 and TRBJ2-7): DSGVTQTPKHLITATGQRVTLRCSPRSGDLSVYWYQQSLDQGLQFLIQYYNGEERAKGNILERFSAQQFPDLHSELNLSSLELGDSALYFCASSVGIQREQYFGPGTRLTVT.

In this sample, this clone turned up a few times. This rearrangement joins TRBV5-4 to TRBJ2-3; 8 nucleotides line up with TRBD2. Losses at the gene ends were 0 bases for V and 4 bases for J; bases not matched to a gene: 7. This CDR3 comprises 16 residues. The germline CDR1 and CDR2 sequences are SGHNT and YYREEE (reference sequence). This chain's CDR3 is CASSLGAAGDPDTQYF. The CDR3 DNA follows: TGTGCCAGCAGCTTGGGGGCAGCGGGAGATCCAGATACGCAGTATTTT. The full variable domain, completed using reference TRBV5-4 and TRBJ2-3, is ETGVTQSPTHLIKTRGQQVTLRCSSQSGHNTVSWYQQALGQGPQFIFQYYREEENGRGNFPPRFSGLQFPNYSSELNVNALELDDSALYLCASSLGAAGDPDTQYFGPGTRLTVL.

This clone came up a few times. The V gene is TRBV6-5, the J gene TRBJ1-2; D might be TRBD1 (6 bases). The CDR3 length is 12 residues. In germline, CDR1 is MNHEY, CDR2 SVGAGI. Trimming stripped 2 bases from V and 6 bases from J, with 7 bases between. The CDR3 DNA sequence: TGTGCCAGCAGTTACAGGGGGGATGGCTACACCTTC. Protein: CASSYRGDGYTF.

This clone showed up just a few times. This chain uses TRBV29-1 with TRBJ1-1; TRBD1 is a possible D gene (5 bases). The CDR3 sequence is 12 residues long. CDR1 is SQVTM, CDR2 ANQGSEA, per germline. Trimming took off 1 base at V and 10 bases at J, with 13 bases between the two ends. The CDR3 nucleotides read TGCAGCGTTGAAGGTTCTAGGGGATCAGCTTTCTTT. It translates to CSVEGSRGSAFF. The full variable domain, completed using reference TRBV29-1 and TRBJ1-1, is SAVISQKPSRDICQRGTSLTIQCQVDSQVTMMFWYRQQPGQSLTLIATANQGSEATYESGFVIDKFPISRPNLTFSTLTVSNMSPEDSSIYLCSVEGSRGSAFFGQGTRLTVV.

This clone was counted a few times. The chain recombines TRBV7-9 with TRBJ2-7, with 12 bases aligning to TRBD1. Germline CDR1 SEHNR, CDR2 FQNEAQ (reference sequence). Losses at the gene ends were 2 bases for V and 6 bases for J; bases not matched to a gene: 5. The CDR3 is 15 amino acids. The CDR3 DNA sequence: TGTGCCAGCAGCTTATTTGGGACAGGGGGCGGCGAGCAGTACTTC. Translated, it gives CASSLFGTGGGEQYF.